Following are 5 T cell receptor beta chains from one sample sequenced in a study of tumor-infiltrating lymphocytes in oesophageal squamous cell carcinoma. TCRdb used MiXCR to reprocess the PCR reads, holding one entry per CDR3 protein. The sample holds about 20,000 distinct CDR3 sequences, 30% to 45% seen once. Source material: esophageal tumor tissue. The receptors come from a male donor with esophageal squamous cell carcinoma.

Remarks on this clonotype: The conserved phenylalanine or tryptophan is not found at the CDR3 terminus, so this likely reflects a read error. It is unclear where the CDR3 begins or ends on the DNA, so no DNA is shown, and the CDR3 is as TCRdb lists it. This sequence joins TRBV7-9 and TRBJ2-7; the table names TRBD1, a call not compared with the DNA. Looked up from germline, CDR1 is SEHNR and CDR2 is FQNEAQ (reference sequence). The CDR3 spans 16 residues, counting both ends. The CDR3 here is CASSQTGVLYGYTFGS.

This clonotype was seen ten or more times. Just one base apart from a much larger clone, this may be a read error. The chain recombines TRBV6-1 with TRBJ2-1, with 9 bases identical to TRBD2. CDR3 length: 13 amino acids. Unmatched junction bases numbered 9, after V lost 8 bases and J lost 10 bases. Germline V gives CDR1 MNHNS, CDR2 SASEGT. CDR3 coding DNA: TGTGCCAGCTTAGCGGGAGAACCCTACGAGCAGTTCTTC. As protein: CASLAGEPYEQFF.

Details on this clonotype: Here the CDR3 omits its conserved ending phenylalanine or tryptophan, so a read error is the likely source. The DNA is omitted, as the CDR3 cannot be located on it reliably, and the CDR3 follows TCRdb's listing. This chain links TRBV6-1 with TRBJ2-7. The CDR3 totals 16 residues, both ends included. The V gene's germline CDR1 is MNHNS and CDR2 SASEGT. CDR3 sequence reads: CASSYGLFSRGYTFGS.

The chain uses TRBV7-2 and TRBJ2-6, with 13 nucleotides matching TRBD2. The DNA end favors TRBJ2-1, so the J call may be wrong. The CDR3 totals 15 residues. Germline CDR1 reads SGHTA; CDR2 reads FQGNSA. The CDR3 sequence is CASSWTSGGRDEQFF. CDR3 coding DNA: TGTGCCAGCAGCTGGACTAGCGGGGGTAGGGATGAGCAGTTCTTC.

Of note for this clonotype: One base away lies a much larger clone, so this may be a sequencing read error. This chain links TRBV11-3 with TRBJ2-3; the D call may be TRBD1 or TRBD2 (5 bases each). The CDR3 is 14 amino acids. The germline V gene encodes CDR1 SGHNT and CDR2 YENEEA. The CDR3 coding sequence is TGTGCCAGCAACTTAGGGGTGGACACCGGGGAGCTGTATTTT. Its translation: CASNLGVDTGELYF.